Here is one TCR beta chain with its context. What it recognizes is unknown. This record belongs to a study of cytomegalovirus exposure and HLA in healthy donors. The protocol was immunoSEQ multiplex PCR, while the TCRdb copy is restricted to in-frame clones and leaves out a portion. The table has about 200,000 clones, more than 65% seen once. This CDR3 comprises 15 residues. The V gene lost 2 bases and the J gene lost 5 bases, with 13 bases spanning the gap. Germline V lookup: CDR1 SGDLS, CDR2 YYNGEE. Study observations and caveats: As confirmed in vitro, three CMV-associated chains were specific for CMV antigens.

This receptor was obtained from a woman aged 25 to 45 in good health and CMV-seropositive. The sequencing sample was made of PBMCs. The chain has TRBV9 and TRBJ2-2; D not certain. CDR3 sequence reads: CASSVRQDPTGELFF. CDR3 DNA sequence: TGTGCCAGCAGCGTGAGGCAAGACCCTACCGGGGAGCTGTTTTTT. The complete variable domain, with remaining parts taken from reference TRBV9 and TRBJ2-2, reads DSGVTQTPKHLITATGQRVTLRCSPRSGDLSVYWYQQSLDQGLQFLIQYYNGEERAKGNILERFSAQQFPDLHSELNLSSLELGDSALYFCASSVRQDPTGELFFGEGSRLTVL.